Sequencing of this T cell receptor beta chain was carried out in a study of T-cell memory formation after mild COVID-19. Study results and limitations: A balance of CD4 and CD8 characterized clones contracting day 15 to 85, whereas later expanders leaned CD4+.

This CDR3 is built from 13 residues. CDR1 and CDR2 (germline): SGHDT, YYEEEE. V lost 0 bases to trimming and J lost 8 bases, with 11 bases between them. TCRdb ran MiXCR on the 5' RACE reads and lists one entry per CDR3 protein. The sample shows approximately 180,000 distinct CDR3 sequences, 16% of them seen only once. On this clonotype: Antigen: not known.

Sequenced input: PBMCs or a T cell subset sorted from them (not recorded which). The TCR originated in an adult woman who had mild COVID-19 (a few samples of this study predate the infection). Cell type and time point are not known. The chain has TRBV5-6 and TRBJ1-2, with a possible D match to TRBD1 (5 bases). The CDR3 protein is CASSLGPGRGYTF. The CDR3 nucleotides are TGTGCCAGCAGCTTGGGGCCAGGGAGAGGCTACACCTTC.